This entry is about one T cell receptor (beta chain). These data belong to a study of OX40 agonist ivuxolimab in advanced cancers. For the study at large: Ivuxolimab, which patients received intravenously every 2 weeks, was dosed at 0.01 to 10 mg/kg.

Profiling relied on immunoSEQ multiplex PCR, and the TCRdb table lists in-frame clones only, not all of them. This sample yields 42,000 or so clones, of which 84% are seen a single time; about 15% belongs to the top ten. The CDR3 loop spans 13 amino acids. V was pared by 5 bases and J by 5 bases, with 12 bases between. CDR1 is LNHDA, CDR2 SQIVND, per germline (reference sequence). This TCR was recovered from an adult with an advanced solid tumor such as melanoma, head and neck, liver or kidney cancer. This sequence joins TRBV19 and TRBJ1-1, with D unresolved. Sample: CD4+ or CD8+ T cells sorted from blood, taken in a trial of the OX40 agonist ivuxolimab. As DNA, the CDR3 is TGTGCCAGTAGTCCGCCGTTAGAGACTGAAGCTTTCTTT. Encoded protein: CASSPPLETEAFF.